This T cell receptor (beta chain) emerged from a study of T cells after yellow fever vaccination. Study information: With SMART-Seq v4 Ultra Low Input, the fractions containing low cell numbers were prepared.

In its sample, this clonotype was seen many times. The study made its TCR cDNA through 5'RACE template switching. That step introduced a universal primer site along with UMIs. Using its own MiXCR run on the 5' RACE reads, TCRdb lists one record per CDR3 protein. The table records about 360,000 distinct CDR3 sequences, around 6.4% of them present only once. CDR3 length equals 14 residues. CDR1 is SGHDT, CDR2 YYEEEE, per germline. V was clipped by 1 base and J by 10 bases, with 17 bases between them. The clonotype was recovered from a man younger than 45 who received the YFV17D yellow fever vaccine. Source: PBMCs, taken 5 days after the yellow fever booster vaccination. The rearrangement joins TRBV5-6 to TRBJ1-1; D is undetermined. The CDR3 DNA sequence: TGTGCCAGCAGCTTGTCCGCGTCGCTCTTCGTAGCTTTCTTT. Translated: CASSLSASLFVAFF. The full variable domain, its missing parts supplied by reference TRBV5-6 and TRBJ1-1, is DAGVTQSPTHLIKTRGQQVTLRCSPKSGHDTVSWYQQALGQGPQFIFQYYEEEERQRGNFPDRFSGHQFPNYSSELNVNALLLGDSALYLCASSLSASLFVAFFGQGTRLTVV.